This T cell receptor beta chain was sequenced during a study of control samples from healthy donors and cancer patients. Germline lookup yields CDR1 LGHDT and CDR2 YNNKEL (reference sequence). CDR3 length equals 19 residues. The V and J ends lost 4 bases and 0 bases, in that order; junction bases with no gene match: 11. Method: immunoSEQ multiplex PCR; TCRdb's copy keeps in-frame clones and lacks some. Of about 120,000 clones listed, about 93% are singletons. The J gene is TRBJ1-6, the V gene TRBV3-1 (or the pseudogene TRBV3-2); 8 bases are a match to TRBD1. Input material: blood. The receptor comes from a man aged 25-45 years in good health. The CDR3 is CASSLTRTGPSSYNSPLHF. The CDR3 region has the DNA TGTGCCAGCAGCCTTACAAGGACAGGGCCGAGCTCCTATAATTCACCCCTCCACTTT.